Below, 9 T cell receptor beta chains from the same sample are listed, as sequenced in a study of cytomegalovirus exposure and HLA in healthy donors. The PCR employed 60 Vbeta primers together with 13 Jbeta primers. Assay: immunoSEQ multiplex PCR; the TCRdb copy retains only in-frame clones and omits some. The sample table includes approximately 93,000 clones. Sample: PBMCs. These receptors all come from a woman aged 25 to 39 in good health and CMV-seronegative.

This chain uses TRBV7-3 with TRBJ1-2; D unclear. Deletions cut 5 bases from V and 0 bases from J, with 16 bases between. The length of the CDR3 is 16 residues. Germline loops: CDR1 SGHTA, CDR2 FQGTGA. The CDR3 nucleotides are TGTGCCAGCAGCCTCTCGGGAACAGAGGCTAACTATGGCTACACCTTC. Amino acids: CASSLSGTEANYGYTF.

The genes are TRBV6-1 and TRBJ2-1, with TRBD2 matching 7 bases. CDR3 length: 14 amino acids. The germline V gene encodes CDR1 MNHNS and CDR2 SASEGT. The V gene end was trimmed by 5 bases and the J gene end by 5 bases; junction bases not matched to a gene: 6. The CDR3 DNA reads TGTGCCAGCAGTCCCCGGACTAGGGACAATGAGCAGTTCTTC. It codes for CASSPRTRDNEQFF.

This chain connects TRBV5-1 to TRBJ1-5; D is possibly TRBD1 (6 bases). CDR1 and CDR2 from the germline V gene are SGHRS and YFSETQ. The CDR3 has 14 amino acids. The V and J ends lost 4 bases and 5 bases respectively, with 13 bases between them. CDR3 coding DNA: TGCGCCAGCAGCCTACAGGGAACCGATCAGCCCCAGCATTTT. Translation gives CASSLQGTDQPQHF.

V is TRBV28 and J is TRBJ1-5; D is possibly TRBD1 (5 bases). The ends were cut back, 5 bases at V and 9 bases at J, with 23 bases in the middle. Per germline, CDR1 MDHEN and CDR2 SYDVKM. The CDR3 covers 16 residues. For the CDR3, the DNA is TGTGCCAGCAGTCTCCTCAGTGGGGGAGGGCCCCCGCCCCAGCATTTT. Its translation: CASSLLSGGGPPPQHF.

This chain links TRBV27 with TRBJ2-7; 8 bases are a match to TRBD2. Per the germline V gene, CDR1 is MNHEY and CDR2 is SMNVEV (reference sequence). V was clipped by 2 bases and J by 5 bases; unmatched bases: 5. CDR3 length: 14 amino acids. The CDR3 protein is CASSLRRGAHEQYF. CDR3 DNA sequence: TGTGCCAGCAGTTTACGGCGGGGGGCCCACGAGCAGTACTTC.

V usage is TRBV7-3 and J usage is TRBJ2-1; D may be TRBD2 (7 bases). This CDR3 contains 17 residues. Germline V lookup: CDR1 SGHTA, CDR2 FQGTGA. Trimming cost V 2 bases and J 6 bases, with 20 bases left between them. CDR3 amino acids: CASSLLGGPQVFNEQFF. In DNA form, the CDR3 reads TGTGCCAGCAGCTTACTGGGGGGGCCTCAGGTTTTCAATGAGCAGTTCTTC.

The chain carries TRBV27 and TRBJ2-1; D perhaps matches TRBD1 (5 bases). The germline gives CDR1 MNHEY, CDR2 SMNVEV (reference sequence). Trimming cost V 4 bases and J 9 bases, with 13 bases left between them. This CDR3 is built from 13 residues. DNA of the CDR3: TGTGCCAGCAGTTGGGGCAGGGCTGGTGAGCAGTTCTTC. Translated: CASSWGRAGEQFF.

V usage is TRBV5-6 and J usage is TRBJ2-4, with 11 bases fitting TRBD1. Unmatched junction bases numbered 6, after V lost 4 bases and J lost 9 bases. CDR1 is SGHDT and CDR2 is YYEEEE in the germline V gene. The CDR3 runs to 14 residues. DNA of the CDR3: TGTGCCAGCAGCCCGGGGACAGGGGGGACCATTCAGTACTTC. Protein product: CASSPGTGGTIQYF. Full variable domain (missing parts from reference TRBV5-6 and TRBJ2-4): DAGVTQSPTHLIKTRGQQVTLRCSPKSGHDTVSWYQQALGQGPQFIFQYYEEEERQRGNFPDRFSGHQFPNYSSELNVNALLLGDSALYLCASSPGTGGTIQYFGAGTRLSVL.

The chain joins TRBV6-1 to TRBJ2-7; TRBD2 aligns across 13 bases. The CDR3 contains 15 residues. Germline trimming cut 7 bases from V and 3 bases from J; bases unmatched to any gene: 6. Germline V gene data show CDR1 as MNHNS and CDR2 as SASEGT. CDR3 protein: CASTGRTSGSYEQYF. The CDR3 coding sequence is TGTGCCAGCACCGGAAGGACTAGCGGGAGCTACGAGCAGTACTTC.